This T cell receptor (beta chain) was recorded in a study of Ad26.COV2.S vaccination and SARS-CoV-2 variants. Treatment in this sample: around 19 received Ad26.COV2.S at low or high dose, single or two shots; 5 received placebo; per-sample allocation not given. Day 63 after the first vaccine or placebo injection was the time point for sampling. This CDR3 contains 15 residues. Germline CDR1 reads LGHNA; CDR2 reads YSLEER. V was shortened by 1 base and J by 5 bases, with 11 bases between the two germline ends. Study-level findings and limits: Vaccine recipients had higher spike-specific TCR breadth than placebo recipients.

As for this clone: Its specificity is unknown.

Sequencing was performed with immunoSEQ multiplex PCR; in TCRdb, only in-frame clones are kept and a portion is missing. The repertoire holds over 350,000 clones, with 80% to 90% as singletons. Sample: peripheral blood, taken in a trial of Ad26.COV2.S vaccine versus placebo. The origin of this receptor is a person aged 18-65 years who received the Ad26.COV2.S COVID-19 vaccine or a placebo. The chain employs TRBV4-3 and TRBJ1-4; D is unclear. DNA for the CDR3: TGCGCCAGCAGCCAAGGACGGACCAAGAATGAAAAACTGTTTTTT. Residues: CASSQGRTKNEKLFF.